This T cell receptor beta chain was sequenced for a study of blood T cell repertoires in COVID-19. Overall study context: Sites in the United States, Italy and Spain provided acute and convalescent COVID-19 samples. Sources were T cells, B-cell-depleted T cells, or PBMCs; the material itself was cDNA or gDNA.

Seattle participants joined during active infection and were tracked over time. The CDR3 contains 14 residues. The germline CDR1 and CDR2 sequences are SGHKS and YYEKEE (reference sequence). Between the trimmed V and J ends, which lost 0 bases and 0 bases, there was a span of 7 bases. Per the original data handling: Nucleated cell number was recorded as an estimate derived from reference gene primer amplification. Sequenced by immunoSEQ multiplex PCR; TCRdb stores in-frame clones only, minus some. The V and J calls and the clone size are those of that table, but D and trimming were determined from the DNA. The profile covers under 250,000 clones, with about 94% appearing a single time and more than 0.7% taken by the ten largest.

The material sequenced was peripheral blood. The receptor's source is a man in his 60s with COVID-19, enrolled during active disease. V gene TRBV5-5 combines with J gene TRBJ2-7, with a possible D match to TRBD2 (5 bases). CDR3 amino acids: CASSLGRDSYEQYF. The CDR3 DNA reads TGTGCCAGCAGCTTGGGACGGGACTCCTACGAGCAGTACTTC.